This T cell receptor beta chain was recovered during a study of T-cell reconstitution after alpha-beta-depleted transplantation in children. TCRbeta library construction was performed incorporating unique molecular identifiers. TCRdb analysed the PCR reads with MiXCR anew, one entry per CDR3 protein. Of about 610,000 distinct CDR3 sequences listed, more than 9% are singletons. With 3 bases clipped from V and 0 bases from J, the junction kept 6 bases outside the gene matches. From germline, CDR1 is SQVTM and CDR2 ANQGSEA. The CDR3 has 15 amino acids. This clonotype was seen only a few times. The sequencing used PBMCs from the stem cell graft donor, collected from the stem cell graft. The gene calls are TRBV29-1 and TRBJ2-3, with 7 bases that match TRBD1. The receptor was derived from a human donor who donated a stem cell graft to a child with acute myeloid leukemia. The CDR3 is CSVEGQSSSTDTQYF. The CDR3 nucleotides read TGCAGCGTTGAGGGACAGTCCTCTAGCACAGATACGCAGTATTTT.